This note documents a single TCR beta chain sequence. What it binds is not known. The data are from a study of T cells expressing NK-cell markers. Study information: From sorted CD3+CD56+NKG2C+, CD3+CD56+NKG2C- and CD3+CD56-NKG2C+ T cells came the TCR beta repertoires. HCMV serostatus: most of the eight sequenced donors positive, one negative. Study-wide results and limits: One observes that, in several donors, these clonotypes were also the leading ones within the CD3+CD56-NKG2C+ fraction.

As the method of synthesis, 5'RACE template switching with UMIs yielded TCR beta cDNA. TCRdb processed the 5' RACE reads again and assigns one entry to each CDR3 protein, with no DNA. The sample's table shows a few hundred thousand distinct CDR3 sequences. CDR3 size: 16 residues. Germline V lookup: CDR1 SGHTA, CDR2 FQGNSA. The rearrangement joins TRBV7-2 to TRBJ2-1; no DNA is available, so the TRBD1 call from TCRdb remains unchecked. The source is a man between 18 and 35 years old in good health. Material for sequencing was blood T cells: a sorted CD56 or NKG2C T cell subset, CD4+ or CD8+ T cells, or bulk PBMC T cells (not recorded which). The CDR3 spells CASSPGDRPLSHEQFF.